This T cell receptor (beta chain) is from a study of CD8 T cell repertoires and HIV-1 epitope variants. Overall study context: Twenty-five autologous and known Gag and Nef epitope variant peptides each stimulated T cells separately. Controls included no peptide, Ebola AY9 epitope, and a CMV, EBV, flu pool. 1M T cells were kept uncultured as a baseline. Study outcomes and limitations: Six of nine antigen-specific clonotypes appeared cross-reactive to autologous or escape variants.

Sequencing was performed with immunoSEQ multiplex PCR; in TCRdb, only in-frame clones are kept and a portion is missing. The sample yields 5,000 to 6,500 clones, around 60% seen once. The germline CDR1 and CDR2 sequences are ENHRY and SYGVKD. The CDR3 has 15 residues. V gave up 2 bases and J gave up 2 bases; unmatched junction bases: 5. In regard to this clone: Its antigen is undetermined.

The receptor was isolated from a male donor with HIV. What was sequenced was cultured CD8+ T cells derived from PBMCs. The chain links TRBV10-3 to TRBJ2-7; 8 bases are shared with TRBD1. CDR3 nucleotide sequence: TGTGCCATCAGTGAGACGGGGACAGGAGCCTACGAGCAGTACTTC. Its translation is CAISETGTGAYEQYF.